The 9 T cell receptor beta chains listed next were all sequenced from one sample in a study of T cell responses to AZD1222 COVID-19 vaccine. The table came from immunoSEQ multiplex PCR; TCRdb's copy has only in-frame clones and leaves some out. Among about 150,000 clones listed, about 90% were seen once. The source material was peripheral blood, sampled 28 days after the second AZD1222 dose. These receptors came from an adult who received the AZD1222 COVID-19 vaccine.

V and J are TRBV28 and TRBJ1-1; perhaps TRBD1 as D (6 bases). Trimming left V 6 bases short and J 3 bases short, with 17 bases between. Germline V gene data show CDR1 as MDHEN and CDR2 as SYDVKM. This CDR3 contains 15 residues. CDR3 sequence: CASRRPGGADTEAFF. CDR3 DNA: TGTGCCAGCAGACGCCCCGGGGGCGCGGACACTGAAGCTTTCTTT.

The chain joins TRBV2 to TRBJ1-2; no firm D call. This CDR3 has 13 residues. With 6 bases removed from V and 4 bases from J, the gap between germline ends came to 12 bases. Per the germline V gene, CDR1 is SNHLY and CDR2 is FYNNEI. The CDR3 here is CASRLTSGYGYTF. The CDR3 bases are TGTGCCAGCAGGCTGACGAGTGGCTATGGCTACACCTTC. Complete variable domain (other parts from reference TRBV2 and TRBJ1-2): EPEVTQTPSHQVTQMGQEVILRCVPISNHLYFYWYRQILGQKVEFLVSFYNNEISEKSEIFDDQFSVERPDGSNFTLKIRSTKLEDSAMYFCASRLTSGYGYTFGSGTRLTVV.

The CDR3 is CASSLRSATNEKLFF. CDR3 in DNA: TGTGCCAGCAGCTTGCGGAGCGCTACTAATGAAAAACTGTTTTTT. The chain links TRBV5-5 to TRBJ1-4, with D unclear. The CDR3 is 15 amino acids. V gave up 1 base and J gave up 2 bases, with 9 bases separating them. The germline gives CDR1 SGHKS, CDR2 YYEKEE (reference sequence).

The CDR3 DNA is TGTGCCACCCGGGACAGGGGGGCTGGCGCAGATACGCAGTATTTT. Protein product: CATRDRGAGADTQYF. The chain carries TRBV19 and TRBJ2-3, with 11 bases matching TRBD1. The trim removed 10 bases at V and 4 bases at J, leaving 10 bases unmatched. CDR3 length: 15 residues. CDR1 and CDR2 (germline): LNHDA, SQIVND (reference sequence).

The rearrangement links TRBV5-1 to TRBJ2-6; the match to TRBD2 covers 10 bases. The germline CDR1 and CDR2 sequences are SGHRS and YFSETQ. Unmatched junction bases numbered 12, after V lost 1 base and J lost 2 bases. The CDR3 has 20 amino acids. The CDR3 region is CASSLRAGTSGTTGANVLTF. In nucleotides, the CDR3 is TGCGCCAGCAGCTTGCGGGCGGGCACTAGCGGGACGACTGGGGCCAACGTCCTGACTTTC.

The J gene is TRBJ1-5, the V gene TRBV28; 10 nucleotides align to TRBD1. CDR3 size: 17 residues. Germline V gene sequence: CDR1 MDHEN, CDR2 SYDVKM. J was trimmed by 4 bases and V by 4 bases; bases with no gene match: 10. The CDR3 nucleotides read TGTGCCAGCAGTTCTACCGGGACAGGGGTCCGGAATCAGCCCCAGCATTTT. Translation: CASSSTGTGVRNQPQHF.

This CDR3 reads CASSIVLAGADTQYF. CDR3 sequence (DNA): TGTGCCAGTAGTATAGTACTAGCTGGGGCGGATACGCAGTATTTT. This chain connects TRBV19 to TRBJ2-3; possibly TRBD2 for D (6 bases). Germline values: CDR1 LNHDA, CDR2 SQIVND (reference sequence). Trimming shortened V by 1 base and J by 6 bases, and 14 bases separated the two germline ends. The CDR3 consists of 15 residues.

The CDR3 nucleotides are TGTGCCAGCAGTCCCCAGGGGTCCTCTGGAAACACCATATATTTT. Translated, it gives CASSPQGSSGNTIYF. J is TRBJ1-3 and V is TRBV28; D perhaps matches TRBD1 (6 bases). Germline V gives CDR1 MDHEN, CDR2 SYDVKM. The V gene lost 5 bases and the J gene lost 0 bases, with 11 bases spanning the gap. CDR3 length: 15 amino acids.

The chain links TRBV28 to TRBJ2-7, with TRBD1 identical over 8 bases. The CDR3 sequence is 14 residues long. Germline CDR1 and CDR2: MDHEN and SYDVKM. The trim removed 6 bases at V and 4 bases at J, leaving 8 bases unmatched. CDR3 in amino acids: CASRAGGASYEQYF. The CDR3 DNA follows: TGTGCCAGCAGAGCAGGGGGCGCCTCATACGAGCAGTACTTC.